The present TCR beta chain was sequenced within a study of T cells in Graves' hyperthyroidism and ophthalmopathy. Study results and limitations: The model predicted ophthalmopathy a median approximately seven months before onset. Within blood appeared most thyroid clonotypes that had expanded above 0.001.

In its sample, this clonotype was seen many times. What it recognizes is unknown. What was amplified from RNA transcripts were TCR beta CDR3 regions. Using the HTBI primer set, a first-round RT-PCR was run on the TCR CDR3. TCRdb itself ran the multiplex PCR reads through MiXCR, one entry per CDR3 protein. Among fewer than 450,000 distinct CDR3 sequences listed, roughly a sixth were seen once. V lost 5 bases and J lost 3, with 20 bases in between. The germline CDR1 and CDR2 sequences are PRHDT and FYEKMQ (reference sequence). The CDR3 is made up of 18 amino acids. Diagnosis of hyperthyroidism was new in patients aged 18 to 65, and its duration was under 2 months.

The gene calls are TRBV13 and TRBJ1-6; possible D gene TRBD1, 5 bases. The sequencing sample was made of blood. This TCR came from a woman in her twenties or thirties with Graves' hyperthyroidism that later progressed to Graves' ophthalmopathy. The CDR3 coding sequence is TGTGCCAGCAGCCCCCCCTCGAGGGGATATGGCTATAATTCACCCCTCCACTTT. This translates into CASSPPSRGYGYNSPLHF.